The rows below give T cell receptor beta chains drawn from one sample of a study of cytomegalovirus exposure and HLA in healthy donors. The method was immunoSEQ multiplex PCR; TCRdb's version includes in-frame clones alone and lacks a portion of them. The sample records 100,000 to 120,000 clones, 85% to 90% being singletons. The sequencing sample was made of PBMCs. These receptors all stem from a woman aged 25 to 39 in good health and CMV-seropositive. CDR3s include the opening cysteine and the closing phenylalanine or tryptophan. Fields, in order: clone size, V gene, D gene, J gene, CDR3 protein, CDR3 DNA. A D gene is named only where the DNA matches it firmly. Where a row states a size, it is once, few, many or the class of an expanded clone; other rows omit it.

-	TRBV5-1	-	TRBJ2-5	CASSLFSETQYF	TGCGCCAGCAGCCTTTTTTCAGAGACCCAGTACTTC
-	TRBV18	-	TRBJ1-1	CASSPREEAWAEAFF	TGTGCCAGCTCACCACGGGAGGAAGCCTGGGCTGAAGCTTTCTTT
once	TRBV4-3	-	TRBJ1-4	CASSQEVRSGAYEKLFF	TGCGCCAGCAGCCAAGAAGTCCGGAGTGGGGCTTATGAAAAACTGTTTTTT
-	TRBV7-9	TRBD1	TRBJ2-3	CASSRWVIGGGDTQYF	TGTGCCAGCAGCAGATGGGTGATAGGGGGCGGAGATACGCAGTATTTT
-	TRBV4-3	-	TRBJ2-7	CASSQDLPGGNAEQYF	TGCGCCAGCAGCCAAGATCTACCGGGGGGCAACGCCGAGCAGTACTTC
-	TRBV7-9	TRBD2	TRBJ2-3	CASSPRLAGPSTDTQYF	TGTGCCAGCAGCCCCCGACTAGCGGGGCCGAGCACAGATACGCAGTATTTT
-	TRBV7-9	TRBD2	TRBJ2-1	CASSKTSGGAKEQFF	TGTGCCAGCAGCAAGACTAGCGGGGGGGCCAAGGAGCAGTTCTTC
-	TRBV13	TRBD1	TRBJ2-7	CASSHPGQGLREQYF	TGTGCCAGCAGCCACCCGGGACAGGGGCTTCGCGAGCAGTACTTC
-	TRBV18	TRBD2	TRBJ2-7	CASSHTSGKYEQYF	TGTGCCAGCTCACATACTAGCGGGAAATACGAGCAGTACTTC
-	TRBV7-9	TRBD1	TRBJ1-2	CASSLRRGQMAYGYTF	TGTGCCAGCAGCCTCAGGAGGGGACAGATGGCCTATGGCTACACCTTC
-	TRBV5-1	TRBD1	TRBJ2-7	CASSPGQGIFYEQYF	TGCGCCAGCAGCCCGGGACAGGGGATATTCTACGAGCAGTACTTC
-	TRBV28	-	TRBJ1-6	CASSFSSTGSYNSPLHF	TGTGCCAGCAGTTTTTCCTCAACGGGCTCCTATAATTCACCCCTCCACTTT
-	TRBV5-6	TRBD1	TRBJ2-5	CASSFGTGAETQYF	TGTGCCAGCAGCTTTGGGACAGGGGCAGAGACCCAGTACTTC
-	TRBV13	TRBD1	TRBJ2-3	CASSRTRQGVTDTQYF	TGTGCCAGCAGCCGAACCCGACAGGGGGTCACAGATACGCAGTATTTT
-	TRBV15	-	TRBJ2-7	CATSRDRGSYEQYF	TGTGCCACCAGCAGAGATAGGGGTTCCTACGAGCAGTACTTC
-	TRBV6-6	-	TRBJ2-5	CASSSEGAATQYF	TGTGCCAGCAGTTCTGAAGGGGCCGCGACCCAGTACTTC
-	TRBV12-5	TRBD1	TRBJ1-2	CASGTTGITYGYTF	TGTGCTAGTGGAACGACAGGGATTACATATGGCTACACCTTC
few	TRBV5-6	TRBD1	TRBJ1-5	CASSRHRDRGYRDQHF	TGTGCCAGCAGCCGCCACCGGGACAGGGGATATCGGGACCAGCATTTT
-	TRBV5-4	TRBD1	TRBJ2-7	CASSAGQAGYEQYF	TGTGCCAGCAGCGCGGGACAGGCCGGCTACGAGCAGTACTTC
-	TRBV7-9	-	TRBJ2-3	CASSLSGFTDTQYF	TGTGCCAGCAGCTTAAGCGGGTTCACAGATACGCAGTATTTT
-	TRBV11-2	TRBD2	TRBJ2-7	CASSPKVAGEQYF	TGTGCCAGCAGCCCCAAGGTAGCGGGCGAGCAGTACTTC
-	TRBV2	TRBD2	TRBJ2-1	CGSLRELAGGDNEQFF	TGTGGCAGCCTGAGGGAACTAGCGGGAGGGGACAATGAGCAGTTCTTC
-	TRBV6-4	-	TRBJ2-1	CASSLGDYNEQFF	TGTGCCAGCAGCTTAGGGGACTACAATGAGCAGTTCTTC
-	TRBV6-6	TRBD1	TRBJ1-1	CASSYPDRGMNTEAFF	TGTGCCAGCAGTTACCCCGACAGGGGCATGAACACTGAAGCTTTCTTT
-	TRBV13	TRBD1	TRBJ2-1	CASSLTGQGRYNEQFF	TGTGCCAGCAGCTTAACCGGACAGGGTCGGTACAATGAGCAGTTCTTC
-	TRBV6-6	TRBD1	TRBJ2-7	CASSYPGTGNYEQYF	TGTGCCAGCAGTTACCCCGGGACAGGCAACTACGAGCAGTACTTC
few	TRBV28	TRBD1	TRBJ1-2	CATGGTGGYTF	TGTGCCACCGGAGGGACAGGTGGCTACACCTTC
-	TRBV7-9	TRBD2	TRBJ2-7	CASKLAGVSEQYF	TGTGCCAGCAAGTTAGCGGGAGTCTCCGAGCAGTACTTC
-	TRBV4-3	TRBD2	TRBJ2-1	CASSLLAGQGNEQFF	TGCGCCAGCAGCCTACTAGCGGGGCAGGGGAATGAGCAGTTCTTC
-	TRBV5-1	TRBD1	TRBJ1-2	CASSLVGQGEGGYTF	TGCGCCAGCAGCTTGGTGGGACAGGGAGAAGGTGGCTACACCTTC
-	TRBV5-6	TRBD1	TRBJ2-3	CASSLGGLDTQYF	TGTGCCAGCAGCTTAGGGGGCCTAGATACGCAGTATTTT
-	TRBV5-6	TRBD1	TRBJ1-3	CARAGTGFGNTIYF	TGTGCCAGGGCCGGGACAGGGTTCGGAAACACCATATATTTT
few	TRBV2	-	TRBJ1-4	CASSKENRQKLFF	TGTGCCAGCAGTAAGGAGAATAGACAAAAACTGTTTTTT
-	TRBV2	TRBD1	TRBJ1-2	CASSRDRGTYGYTF	TGTGCCAGCTCCCGGGACAGGGGGACCTATGGCTACACCTTC
-	TRBV4-2	-	TRBJ2-5	CASSSETLSETQYF	TGTGCCAGCAGCTCGGAGACTCTATCGGAGACCCAGTACTTC
-	TRBV6-5	TRBD2	TRBJ2-3	CASSYLESGGSDTQYF	TGTGCCAGCAGTTACCTGGAGAGCGGGGGATCAGATACGCAGTATTTT
-	TRBV15	TRBD2	TRBJ2-1	CATSRAGGAFEQFF	TGTGCCACCAGCAGAGCCGGGGGGGCTTTTGAGCAGTTCTTC
-	TRBV5-4	-	TRBJ2-6	CASSQKSGANVLTF	TGTGCCAGCAGCCAAAAATCTGGGGCCAACGTCCTGACTTTC
-	TRBV6-6	-	TRBJ1-4	CASSYGGRVTNEKLFF	TGTGCCAGCAGTTACGGGGGGAGGGTAACTAATGAAAAACTGTTTTTT
-	TRBV28	TRBD1	TRBJ2-3	CASSLFPGQGTDTQYF	TGTGCCAGCAGTTTATTTCCGGGACAGGGGACAGATACGCAGTATTTT
-	TRBV4-1	TRBD1	TRBJ1-2	CASSQRDRVNYGYTF	TGCGCCAGCAGCCAAAGGGACAGGGTGAACTATGGCTACACCTTC
-	TRBV28	TRBD1	TRBJ2-7	CASSNRGVPSYEQYF	TGTGCCAGCAGTAACAGGGGAGTTCCATCCTACGAGCAGTACTTC
-	TRBV11-2	TRBD1	TRBJ2-1	CASSPRTGDEQFF	TGTGCCAGCAGCCCCCGGACAGGGGATGAGCAGTTCTTC
once	TRBV19	-	TRBJ1-1	CASSITAEAFF	TGTGCCAGTAGCATAACAGCTGAAGCTTTCTTT
few	TRBV28	TRBD1	TRBJ2-7	CASSTGTGVYEQYF	TGTGCCAGCAGTACCGGGACAGGGGTCTACGAGCAGTACTTC
-	TRBV2	TRBD1	TRBJ1-5	CASNAGTGKPQHF	TGTGCCAGCAATGCCGGGACAGGGAAGCCCCAGCATTTT
-	TRBV27	-	TRBJ2-2	CASSLFGVRELFF	TGTGCCAGCAGTTTATTCGGGGTCCGGGAGCTGTTTTTT
-	TRBV7-2	TRBD1	TRBJ2-1	CASSFSQGSYNEQFF	TGTGCCAGCAGCTTTTCACAGGGGTCCTACAATGAGCAGTTCTTC
-	TRBV6-1	TRBD1	TRBJ1-1	CASSRQGQGTEAFF	TGTGCCAGCAGTAGACAGGGTCAGGGCACTGAAGCTTTCTTT
few	TRBV2	-	TRBJ2-7	CASSEAPQAGYEQYF	TGTGCCAGCAGTGAAGCTCCCCAGGCTGGCTACGAGCAGTACTTC
-	TRBV28	-	TRBJ1-3	CARRGQPPSGNTIYF	TGTGCCAGGCGAGGACAGCCGCCCTCTGGAAACACCATATATTTT
-	TRBV28	TRBD1	TRBJ2-2	CASQRGTGGTGELFF	TGTGCCAGCCAGCGCGGGACAGGGGGCACCGGGGAGCTGTTTTTT
-	TRBV2	-	TRBJ1-2	CATLSTGDNYGYTF	TGTGCCACCCTCTCGACAGGCGATAACTATGGCTACACCTTC